This is a list of T cell receptor beta chains from one sample in a study of T cell responses to AZD1222 COVID-19 vaccine. TCRdb keeps only in-frame clones here, not all; method: immunoSEQ multiplex PCR. This repertoire shows over 100,000 clones, 80% to 90% found once; its top ten account for approximately 8.4%. Sequenced here: peripheral blood, sampled on day 0 of AZD1222 vaccination. All receptors come from an adult in good health. Both conserved end residues are part of each CDR3. The D gene is left open where the match is weak. Only some rows state a clone size, as once, few, many or a class for expanded clones.

>.|TRBD2|TRBV9|TRBJ2-1|14
CASSETSGYNEQFF
TGTGCCAGCAGCGAAACTAGCGGATACAATGAGCAGTTCTTC
>.|TRBD1|TRBV18|TRBJ1-1|15
CASSPRAGGLTEAFF
TGTGCCAGCTCACCACGGGCAGGGGGCCTCACTGAAGCTTTCTTT
>once|.|TRBV5-5|TRBJ1-5|13
CASSLERIQPQHF
TGTGCCAGCAGCTTGGAGAGGATTCAGCCCCAGCATTTT
>.|TRBD2|TRBV10-2|TRBJ2-1|14
CASLAGGRLNEQFF
TGCGCCAGTCTAGCGGGGGGGCGGTTGAATGAGCAGTTCTTC
>.|.|TRBV28|TRBJ2-7|11
CASSNSYEQYF
TGTGCCAGCAGCAACTCCTACGAGCAGTACTTC
>.|TRBD1|TRBV5-1|TRBJ1-1|18
CASSLGRFTGDLNTEAFF
TGCGCCAGCAGCTTGGGGAGGTTCACAGGGGACTTGAACACTGAAGCTTTCTTT
>.|TRBD1|TRBV5-1|TRBJ2-1|17
CASSLGTGTGSGDEQFF
TGCGCCAGCAGCTTGGGTACAGGGACAGGGTCCGGGGATGAGCAGTTCTTC
>.|.|TRBV23-1|TRBJ2-7|16
CASSQSGPGIYYEQYF
TGCGCCAGCAGTCAATCCGGGCCAGGAATCTACTACGAGCAGTACTTC
>.|TRBD1|TRBV5-1|TRBJ1-1|15
CASSPTAQGAAEAFF
TGCGCCAGCAGCCCTACTGCGCAGGGGGCGGCTGAAGCTTTCTTT
>.|TRBD2|TRBV3-1/TRBV3-2|TRBJ2-1|19
CASSRLGLAGGVGYNEQFF
TGTGCCAGCAGCCGCTTGGGACTAGCGGGGGGGGTCGGCTACAATGAGCAGTTCTTC
>.|.|TRBV30|TRBJ2-7|12
CAWSRRFVEQYF
TGTGCCTGGAGCCGGAGATTTGTCGAGCAGTACTTC
>.|TRBD2|TRBV7-6|TRBJ2-2|17
CASSQSGGTGNTGELFF
TGTGCCAGCAGCCAGAGCGGGGGGACCGGGAACACCGGGGAGCTGTTTTTT
>.|TRBD2|TRBV7-6|TRBJ2-5|15
CASSLLAGIGETQYF
TGTGCCAGCAGCTTACTAGCGGGGATAGGAGAGACCCAGTACTTC
>.|TRBD2|TRBV10-1|TRBJ2-3|15
CASSELEGGVNTQYF
TGCGCCAGCAGTGAGTTAGAGGGAGGGGTGAATACGCAGTATTTT
>.|TRBD1|TRBV30|TRBJ2-1|16
CAWRGTGDRGTNEQFF
TGTGCCTGGAGGGGAACCGGGGACAGGGGGACCAATGAGCAGTTCTTC
>.|.|TRBV4-2|TRBJ1-5|13
CASSQTGNQPQHF
TGTGCCAGCAGCCAAACAGGCAATCAGCCCCAGCATTTT
>.|.|TRBV9|TRBJ1-6|14
CASTPGLNAPPLHF
TGTGCCAGCACCCCGGGCCTTAACGCGCCACCCCTCCACTTT
>.|.|TRBV5-5|TRBJ1-2|13
CASRITGFDGYTF
TGTGCCAGCAGGATCACAGGGTTCGATGGCTACACCTTC
>.|.|TRBV7-2|TRBJ1-2|17
CASSVTGGGVVNYGYTF
TGTGCCAGCAGCGTAACGGGGGGAGGGGTGGTTAACTATGGCTACACCTTC
>.|.|TRBV2|TRBJ1-5|12
CASSDSNQPQHF
TGTGCCAGCAGTGATAGCAATCAGCCCCAGCATTTT
>.|.|TRBV7-3|TRBJ2-2|17
CASSPPGGGANTGELFF
TGTGCCAGCAGCCCCCCAGGGGGGGGAGCAAACACCGGGGAGCTGTTTTTT
>.|.|TRBV7-9|TRBJ1-1|13
CASSFDWRTEAFF
TGTGCCAGCAGCTTCGACTGGCGCACTGAAGCTTTCTTT
>.|TRBD1|TRBV9|TRBJ1-6|16
CASSGSLGTAVSPLHF
TGTGCCAGCAGCGGATCCTTGGGGACAGCCGTTTCACCCCTCCACTTT
>.|TRBD1|TRBV18|TRBJ2-7|14
CASSPGTGSYEQYF
TGTGCCAGCTCACCCGGGACAGGGTCCTACGAGCAGTACTTC
>.|.|TRBV2|TRBJ2-1|17
CASSAGRGRSSYNEQFF
TGTGCCAGCAGTGCCGGCAGGGGACGGAGCTCCTACAATGAGCAGTTCTTC
>.|TRBD1|TRBV6-5|TRBJ1-2|15
CASSYSGTGLEGYTF
TGTGCCAGCAGTTACTCGGGGACAGGCCTGGAAGGCTACACCTTC
>few|.|TRBV28|TRBJ2-7|16
CASSPPLGGATNEQYF
TGTGCCAGCAGCCCCCCCCTGGGGGGCGCGACAAACGAGCAGTACTTC
>.|.|TRBV7-3|TRBJ1-3|17
CASSLTGRQHSGNTIYF
TGTGCCAGCAGCTTAACAGGGAGACAACACTCTGGAAACACCATATATTTT
>once|.|TRBV9|TRBJ2-2|14
CASSVVGNTGELFF
TGTGCCAGCAGCGTAGTTGGGAACACCGGGGAGCTGTTTTTT
>.|TRBD1|TRBV2|TRBJ2-3|15
CASTTDRVSTDTQYF
TGTGCCAGCACTACGGACAGGGTGAGCACAGATACGCAGTATTTT
>.|TRBD1|TRBV6-4|TRBJ1-5|14
CASHRDRGQEPQHF
TGTGCCAGTCACCGGGACAGGGGTCAGGAGCCCCAGCATTTT
>.|.|TRBV19|TRBJ1-5|14
CASSGPTPNQPQHF
TGTGCCAGTAGTGGCCCGACCCCGAATCAGCCCCAGCATTTT
>.|TRBD1|TRBV19|TRBJ1-1|13
CASSGQGDTEAFF
TGTGCCAGTAGCGGACAGGGGGACACTGAAGCTTTCTTT
>.|TRBD1|TRBV7-2|TRBJ1-1|17
CASSLPPLGRTGEKAFF
TGTGCCAGCAGCTTACCCCCACTCGGTCGGACAGGGGAGAAAGCTTTCTTT
>.|.|TRBV7-9|TRBJ1-1|16
CASSLNGGAGNTEAFF
TGTGCCAGCAGCTTAAACGGCGGGGCGGGGAACACTGAAGCTTTCTTT
>.|.|TRBV12-3/TRBV12-4|TRBJ1-5|11
CASSSGTARNF
TGTGCCAGCAGTTCCGGGACCGCGCGTAATTTT
>.|.|TRBV6-1|TRBJ2-3|13
CASSEAGDDTQYF
TGTGCCAGCAGTGAAGCGGGTGACGATACGCAGTATTTT
>.|.|TRBV14|TRBJ1-2|16
CASSLTPGTIEPGYTF
TGTGCCAGCAGCCTGACTCCCGGGACGATAGAGCCTGGCTACACCTTC
>.|.|TRBV4-1|TRBJ2-7|15
CASSQDLGRGYEQYF
TGCGCCAGCAGCCAAGATCTTGGGAGAGGCTACGAGCAGTACTTC
>.|.|TRBV5-6|TRBJ1-2|12
CASSRGNYGYTF
TGTGCCAGCAGCAGGGGGAACTATGGCTACACCTTC
>.|.|TRBV3-1/TRBV3-2|TRBJ1-1|15
CASTWGYSGRNEAFF
TGTGCCAGCACGTGGGGTTACTCAGGTCGAAATGAAGCTTTCTTT